What follows are 25 T cell receptor beta chains derived from one specimen sequenced in a study of blood T cells in healthy people across ages. For the second PCR, which ran for about 7 to 12 cycles, a sample-barcoded 5' primer and a J-beta primer mix were used. In TCRdb, the 5' RACE reads were re-called with MiXCR into one record per CDR3 protein. There are about 940,000 distinct CDR3 sequences in the sample; roughly 48% occur only once, and roughly 13% lies in the top ten. Sequenced material: blood. These receptors all come from a man aged 30 to 45 in good health.

About this clonotype itself: Germline and junction disagree at one end, which may indicate a read error. V usage is TRBV7-2 and J usage is TRBJ2-1, with D hard to call. This CDR3 contains 13 residues. The germline V gene encodes CDR1 SGHTA and CDR2 FQGNSA. In DNA, the CDR3 is TGTGCCGGCAGCCTACCACCCTACAATGAGCAGTTCTTC. Amino acids: CAGSLPPYNEQFF. Variable domain in full (rest from reference TRBV7-2 and TRBJ2-1): GAGVSQSPSNKVTEKGKDVELRCDPISGHTALYWYRQSLGQGLEFLIYFQGNSAPDKSGLPSDRFSAERTGGSVSTLTIQRTQQEDSAVYLCAGSLPPYNEQFFGPGTRLTVL.

This chain joins TRBV5-6 and TRBJ2-7, with 8 bases lining up with TRBD1. The CDR3 sequence is 14 residues long. V was pared by 4 bases and J by 5 bases, with 8 bases of the junction left unmatched. From germline, CDR1 is SGHDT and CDR2 YYEEEE. The CDR3 is CASSARTGSDEQYF. In DNA form, the CDR3 reads TGTGCCAGCAGCGCCCGGACAGGGTCGGACGAGCAGTACTTC.

The chain's CDR3 is CASSLAGGSEPQHF. The CDR3 DNA reads as TGCGCCAGCAGCTTGGCTGGGGGCTCGGAGCCCCAGCATTTT. This chain connects TRBV5-1 to TRBJ1-5; D might be TRBD1 (6 bases). Germline CDR1 reads SGHRS; CDR2 reads YFSETQ. Trimming removed 0 bases from V and 8 bases from J, with 12 bases in between. The CDR3 totals 14 residues. The variable domain in full, with the rest retrieved from reference TRBV5-1 and TRBJ1-5, is KAGVTQTPRYLIKTRGQQVTLSCSPISGHRSVSWYQQTPGQGLQFLFEYFSETQRNKGNFPGRFSGRQFSNSRSEMNVSTLELGDSALYLCASSLAGGSEPQHFGDGTRLSIL.

J is TRBJ2-7 and V is TRBV4-3; a weak D match, TRBD1 (7 bases). Per the germline V gene, CDR1 is LGHNA and CDR2 is YSLEER. This CDR3 has 13 residues. The V end was cut by 3 bases, the J end by 6 bases, with 12 bases between. CDR3 in DNA: TGCGCCAGCAGCCATCAGGGGGGCAGCGAGCAGTACTTC. The encoded protein is CASSHQGGSEQYF.

The chain couples TRBV5-1 to TRBJ2-5; D is possibly TRBD1 or TRBD2 (6 bases each). The CDR3 totals 16 residues. The V end was cut by 4 bases, the J end by 4 bases, with 20 bases between. Germline loops: CDR1 SGHRS, CDR2 YFSETQ. The CDR3: CASSIPTGSEGETQYF. CDR3 DNA: TGCGCCAGCAGCATCCCGACAGGCTCGGAGGGAGAGACCCAGTACTTC. The whole variable domain, filled in from reference TRBV5-1 and TRBJ2-5, reads KAGVTQTPRYLIKTRGQQVTLSCSPISGHRSVSWYQQTPGQGLQFLFEYFSETQRNKGNFPGRFSGRQFSNSRSEMNVSTLELGDSALYLCASSIPTGSEGETQYFGPGTRLLVL.

This clonotype has a single count. The germline gene is not matched at one end of the junction; a read error may be the cause. The rearrangement joins TRBV4-1 to TRBJ2-4, with D uncertain. The tail of the sequence fits TRBJ2-7 better, so the J call may be wrong. This CDR3 has 15 amino acids. CDR1 and CDR2 (germline): MGHRA, YSYEKL. CDR3 residues: CASSQVGGTSCEQYF. CDR3 nucleotides: TGCGCCAGCAGCCAAGTGGGCGGAACCTCCTGCGAGCAGTACTTC.

The V gene is TRBV12-3 or TRBV12-4, the J gene TRBJ2-1; 8 positions agree with TRBD1. This CDR3 contains 17 residues. Trimming cost V 5 bases and J 4 bases; bases outside gene matches: 13. CDR3 in amino acids: CASSPRPGQASYNEQFF. CDR3 nucleotides: TGTGCCAGCAGTCCCCGACCGGGACAGGCCTCATACAATGAGCAGTTCTTC.

The chain employs TRBV29-1 and TRBJ1-5; 10 positions match TRBD1. This CDR3 is built from 15 residues. Per the germline V gene, CDR1 is SQVTM and CDR2 is ANQGSEA. J was trimmed by 3 bases and V by 6 bases; bases with no gene match: 8. CDR3 sequence: CSVGSGQGYNQPQHF. CDR3 in DNA: TGCAGCGTGGGATCGGGACAGGGGTACAATCAGCCCCAGCATTTT. Filled out from reference TRBV29-1 and TRBJ1-5, the complete variable domain reads SAVISQKPSRDICQRGTSLTIQCQVDSQVTMMFWYRQQPGQSLTLIATANQGSEATYESGFVIDKFPISRPNLTFSTLTVSNMSPEDSSIYLCSVGSGQGYNQPQHFGDGTRLSIL.

The rearrangement uses TRBV9 and TRBJ1-1; 7 bases are a match to TRBD1. The germline V gene encodes CDR1 SGDLS and CDR2 YYNGEE. The ends lost 0 bases at V and 4 bases at J; junction bases unmatched: 3. This CDR3 comprises 14 residues. CDR3 loop: CASSVDPGGTEAFF. CDR3 bases: TGTGCCAGCAGCGTAGATCCAGGGGGCACTGAAGCTTTCTTT.

The chain is built from TRBV11-2 and TRBJ2-3; the D gene is possibly TRBD1 (8 bases). V lost 3 bases and J lost 6, with 19 bases in between. This CDR3 has 16 residues. The germline V gene encodes CDR1 SGHAT and CDR2 FQNNGV. Here the CDR3 reads CASSFTQGGSGDTQYF. CDR3 sequence (DNA): TGTGCCAGCAGCTTCACACAGGGGGGGTCTGGGGATACGCAGTATTTT.

This clonotype showed up just a few times. The chain is built from TRBV5-1 and TRBJ1-3; no definite D call. This CDR3 has 15 amino acids. Per germline, CDR1 SGHRS and CDR2 YFSETQ. Between the trimmed V and J ends, which lost 0 bases and 1 base, there was a span of 8 bases. CDR3 sequence: CASSLAVGSGNTIYF. The CDR3 nucleotides are TGCGCCAGCAGCTTGGCCGTAGGGTCTGGAAACACCATATATTTT.

The chain links TRBV20-1 to TRBJ1-4; D gene ambiguous. The V end lost 0 bases, the J end lost 8 bases, and 10 bases lay between the germline ends. The CDR3 is made up of 13 amino acids. From germline, CDR1 is DFQATT and CDR2 SNEGSKA (reference sequence). The CDR3 sequence is CSARDQVIEKLFF. Here the CDR3 DNA reads TGCAGTGCTAGAGATCAGGTCATCGAAAAACTGTTTTTT.

The chain combines TRBV20-1 with TRBJ1-6; D ambiguous. Deletions cut 3 bases from V and 4 bases from J, with 13 bases between. CDR3 length: 15 amino acids. Germline values: CDR1 DFQATT, CDR2 SNEGSKA (reference sequence). As DNA, the CDR3 is TGCAGTGCTAGGCCCGGGTCGACATATAATTCACCCCTCCACTTT. Translation gives CSARPGSTYNSPLHF.

A few counts support this clonotype. The chain couples TRBV7-2 to TRBJ1-1, with 9 bases that match TRBD1. Germline CDR1 is SGHTA and CDR2 is FQGNSA. The CDR3 runs to 14 residues. After removal of 4 bases from V and 5 bases from J, the junction contained 5 bases not matched to a gene. CDR3 in amino acids: CASSSRQGETEAFF. As DNA, the CDR3 is TGTGCCAGCAGCTCTCGACAGGGGGAGACTGAAGCTTTCTTT.

The chain couples TRBV6-5 to TRBJ2-2; D is possibly TRBD2 (5 bases). The CDR3 is made up of 17 amino acids. Trimming stripped 2 bases from V and 1 base from J, with 14 bases between. Germline assignment: CDR1 MNHEY and CDR2 SVGAGI. The chain's CDR3 is CASSYILIGENTGELFF. CDR3 DNA sequence: TGTGCCAGCAGTTACATTCTGATCGGGGAGAACACCGGGGAGCTGTTTTTT.

This clonotype was counted only a few times. This rearrangement joins TRBV27 to TRBJ2-1; D is possibly TRBD2 (6 bases). The CDR3 is made up of 13 amino acids. The germline V gene encodes CDR1 MNHEY and CDR2 SMNVEV (reference sequence). V was trimmed by 0 bases and J by 14 bases, leaving 14 bases between them. This CDR3 is CASSLSGTPREFF. The CDR3 nucleotides are TGTGCCAGCAGTTTATCGGGGACTCCGAGGGAGTTCTTC.

This clonotype has a handful of counts. The gene calls are TRBV9 and TRBJ2-1; possibly TRBD2 for D (6 bases). Germline V gene data show CDR1 as SGDLS and CDR2 as YYNGEE. This CDR3 contains 14 residues. V was clipped by 4 bases and J by 5 bases, with 13 bases between them. The CDR3 DNA follows: TGTGCCAGCAGCCCAAGCTGGGGGGACAATGAGCAGTTCTTC. As protein: CASSPSWGDNEQFF.

J is TRBJ2-7 and V is TRBV4-1; D could derive from TRBD1 or TRBD2 (5 bases each). Germline V gene data show CDR1 as MGHRA and CDR2 as YSYEKL. CDR3 length: 15 amino acids. The germline V and J ends were trimmed by 2 bases and 3 bases, with 14 bases remaining between them. The CDR3 sequence: CASSQPWDGFYEQYF. As DNA, the CDR3 is TGCGCCAGCAGCCAACCGTGGGACGGGTTCTACGAGCAGTACTTC.

This chain uses TRBV20-1 with TRBJ2-1; possible D gene TRBD2, 6 bases. With 6 bases removed from V and 7 bases from J, the gap between germline ends came to 16 bases. The CDR3 sequence is 13 residues long. CDR1 is DFQATT, CDR2 SNEGSKA, per germline (reference sequence). The CDR3 nucleotides read TGCAGTGCCCGGCTCCTAGGAGGGAATGAGCAGTTCTTC. Residues: CSARLLGGNEQFF.

The chain is built from TRBV20-1 and TRBJ1-1; 7 bases are a match to TRBD1. There are 13 residues in the CDR3. Trimming removed 6 bases from V and 6 bases from J; junction bases left unmatched: 10. CDR1 and CDR2 (germline): DFQATT, SNEGSKA (reference sequence). The CDR3 loop reads CSATPDREAEAFF. DNA for the CDR3: TGCAGTGCCACACCAGACAGGGAGGCTGAAGCTTTCTTT.

The gene calls are TRBV29-1 and TRBJ2-3; D tentatively fits TRBD1 or TRBD2 (5 bases each). Trimming took 5 bases from V and 6 from J, leaving 15 bases between them. The CDR3 extends over 13 amino acids. Germline CDR1 is SQVTM and CDR2 is ANQGSEA. CDR3 sequence (DNA): TGCAGCGTTCCGGGACCCCGGGCCGATACGCAGTATTTT. Encoded protein: CSVPGPRADTQYF.

The V call is TRBV2, the J call TRBJ1-4, with D perhaps TRBD1 (5 bases). The V gene's germline CDR1 is SNHLY and CDR2 FYNNEI. The CDR3 length is 16 residues. The V end lost 6 bases, the J end lost 0 bases, and 14 bases lay between the germline ends. The CDR3 here is CASRPSRTSTNEKLFF. The CDR3 DNA follows: TGTGCCAGCAGGCCAAGTAGGACATCAACTAATGAAAAACTGTTTTTT.

This clonotype occurred many times. The CDR3 nucleotides are TGTGCCAGCAGCAGGACAGGCGACGGCTACACCTTC. Translation gives CASSRTGDGYTF. This rearrangement joins TRBV21-1 to TRBJ1-2; the DNA was not compared with TRBD1, the D call given in the table. TRBV21-1 is termed a pseudogene. This CDR3 contains 12 residues.

This rearrangement joins TRBV28 to TRBJ2-7; D is uncertain. Judging by the DNA end, TRBJ2-5 fits better; the J call may be wrong. This CDR3 is built from 14 residues. Per the germline V gene, CDR1 is MDHEN and CDR2 is SYDVKM. CDR3 DNA sequence: TGTGCCAGCAACCCCCCGGACGGGCGAGAGACCCAGTACTTC. This encodes CASNPPDGRETQYF.

This clonotype was detected a few times. V is TRBV20-1 and J is TRBJ1-5; D remains unclear. The germline V gene encodes CDR1 DFQATT and CDR2 SNEGSKA (reference sequence). CDR3 size: 15 residues. With 6 bases removed from V and 0 bases from J, the gap between germline ends came to 15 bases. The CDR3 nucleotides are TGCAGTGCAGCAAGACGGAGAAATAGCAATCAGCCCCAGCATTTT. Translated, it gives CSAARRRNSNQPQHF.